This T cell receptor beta chain was captured by sequencing in a study of blood T cell repertoires in COVID-19. Participants, roughly 18 to 100 years old, spanned 24 US areas. Before being deemed recovered, Cohort 3 donors had two negative PCRs, clearance, or symptom resolution. This clone appeared once. The germline gives CDR1 SNHLY, CDR2 FYNNEI. V dropped 3 bases and J dropped 1 base, with 7 bases sitting between them. There are 14 residues in the CDR3. In the original processing: Amplified reference gene primers provided the basis for estimating nucleated cell counts. Method: immunoSEQ multiplex PCR; TCRdb's copy keeps in-frame clones and lacks some. V and J calls and clone size are given by that table; D and trimming were obtained from the DNA. The table has 250,000 to 400,000 clones, about 88% seen once.

The TCR sequence derives from a man between 60 and 75 years old who had recovered from COVID-19. The rearrangement uses TRBV2 and TRBJ1-5, with no clear D. Sequenced input: PBMCs or T cells enriched from blood (not recorded which). The chain's CDR3 is CASSDRVSNQPQHF. The CDR3 region has the DNA TGTGCCAGCAGTGACCGAGTAAGCAATCAGCCCCAGCATTTT.